These T cell receptor beta chains were read from a single sample in a study of CD8+CD57+ T cells in acquired aplastic anemia. TCRdb re-called the reads through MiXCR, storing one row per CDR3 protein. The sample carries under 200,000 distinct CDR3 sequences, roughly 48% recorded once. Sequencing used sorted CD4+, CD8+, or CD8+CD57+ T cells (not recorded which) from PBMCs. The receptors shown here come from a human donor in good health. Both conserved end residues are part of each CDR3. The D gene is left open where the match is weak. Size is omitted from some rows. Given values are once, few, many or a class for expanded clones.

>TRBJ2-7|once|.|TRBV2
TGTGCCAGCACTGAGCCTTCCGGTTACGAGCAGTACTTC
CASTEPSGYEQYF
>TRBJ2-7|many|.|TRBV4-1
TGCGCCAGCAGCCACTCACAGCGGACCTACGAGCAGTACTTC
CASSHSQRTYEQYF
>TRBJ2-3|.|TRBD1|TRBV20-1
TGCAGTGCTCTTACAGGGGGGAACACAGATACGCAGTATTTT
CSALTGGNTDTQYF
>TRBJ1-1|.|TRBD1|TRBV6-5
TGTGCCAGCAGTTCTACCTCAGGGGGCACTGAAGCTTTCTTT
CASSSTSGGTEAFF
>TRBJ2-3|.|TRBD2|TRBV2
TGTGCCAGCAGTGGTCTAGCGGGGCGCACAGATACGCAGTATTTT
CASSGLAGRTDTQYF
>TRBJ1-1|.|TRBD1|TRBV2
TGTGCCAGCATGGGTTGGGACAGCAGAAAAGCTTTCTTT
CASMGWDSRKAFF
>TRBJ2-4|many|.|TRBV25-1
TGTGCCAGCACTTGGGGCGGGAACGGCAAAAACATTCAGTACTTC
CASTWGGNGKNIQYF
>TRBJ2-5|.|.|TRBV7-2
TGTGCCAGCAGCCCTCAGACCCAGTACTTC
CASSPQTQYF
>TRBJ1-6|.|TRBD1|TRBV25-1
TGTGCCAGCAGTGAATCCAGACAGGGGAGTAATTCACCCCTCCACTTT
CASSESRQGSNSPLHF
>TRBJ1-1|.|TRBD1|TRBV6-5
TGTGCCAGCAGTTATGGGACAGGGGTCATGAACACTGAAGCTTTCTTT
CASSYGTGVMNTEAFF
>TRBJ1-1|.|TRBD1|TRBV20-1
TGCAGTGCTAGGCTACAGGGGGCGAACACTGAAGCTTTCTTT
CSARLQGANTEAFF